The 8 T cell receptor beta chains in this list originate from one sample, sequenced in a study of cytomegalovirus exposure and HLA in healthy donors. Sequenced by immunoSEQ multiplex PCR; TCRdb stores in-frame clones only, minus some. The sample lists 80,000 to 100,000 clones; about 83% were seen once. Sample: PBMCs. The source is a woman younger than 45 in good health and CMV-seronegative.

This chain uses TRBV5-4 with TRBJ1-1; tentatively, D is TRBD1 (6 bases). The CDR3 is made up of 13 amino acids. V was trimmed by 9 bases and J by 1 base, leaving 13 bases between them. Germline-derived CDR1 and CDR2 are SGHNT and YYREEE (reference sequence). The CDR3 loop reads CATSRGGNTEAFF. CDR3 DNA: TGTGCCACCTCCAGAGGGGGGAACACTGAAGCTTTCTTT.

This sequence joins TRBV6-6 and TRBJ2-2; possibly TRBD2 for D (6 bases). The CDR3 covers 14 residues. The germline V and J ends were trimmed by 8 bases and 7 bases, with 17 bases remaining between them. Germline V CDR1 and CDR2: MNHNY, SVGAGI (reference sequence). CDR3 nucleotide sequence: TGTGCCAGCGCGAGGTCGAGGGAGGACGGGGAGCTGTTTTTT. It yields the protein CASARSREDGELFF.

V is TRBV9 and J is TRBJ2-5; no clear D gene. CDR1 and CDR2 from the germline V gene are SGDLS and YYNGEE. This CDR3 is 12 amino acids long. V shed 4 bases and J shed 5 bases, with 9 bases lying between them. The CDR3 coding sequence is TGTGCCAGCAGCCCCAGTACGGAGACCCAGTACTTC. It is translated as CASSPSTETQYF. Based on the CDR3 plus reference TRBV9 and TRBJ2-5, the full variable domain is DSGVTQTPKHLITATGQRVTLRCSPRSGDLSVYWYQQSLDQGLQFLIQYYNGEERAKGNILERFSAQQFPDLHSELNLSSLELGDSALYFCASSPSTETQYFGPGTRLLVL.

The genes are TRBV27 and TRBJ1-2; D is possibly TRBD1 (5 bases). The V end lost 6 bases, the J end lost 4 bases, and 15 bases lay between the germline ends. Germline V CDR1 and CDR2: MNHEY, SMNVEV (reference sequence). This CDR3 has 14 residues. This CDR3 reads CASSPAGGAYGYTF. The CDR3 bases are TGTGCCAGCAGCCCGGCCGGAGGGGCCTATGGCTACACCTTC.

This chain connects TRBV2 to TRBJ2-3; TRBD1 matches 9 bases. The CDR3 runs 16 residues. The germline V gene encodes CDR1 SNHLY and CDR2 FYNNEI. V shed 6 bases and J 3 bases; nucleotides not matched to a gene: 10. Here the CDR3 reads CASSFSRGQGTDTQYF. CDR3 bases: TGTGCCAGCAGCTTCTCCCGGGGACAGGGAACAGATACGCAGTATTTT.

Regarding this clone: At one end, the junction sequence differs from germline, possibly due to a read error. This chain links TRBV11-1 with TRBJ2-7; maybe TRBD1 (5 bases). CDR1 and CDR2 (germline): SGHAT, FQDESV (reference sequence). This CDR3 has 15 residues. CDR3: CASSIAGPSGYEQYF. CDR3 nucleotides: TGTGCCAGCAGCATAGCCGGGCCCTCAGGGTACGAGCAGTACTTC.

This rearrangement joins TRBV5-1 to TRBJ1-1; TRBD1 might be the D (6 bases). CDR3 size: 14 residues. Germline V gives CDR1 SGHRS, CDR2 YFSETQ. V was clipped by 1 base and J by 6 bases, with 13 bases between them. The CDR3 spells CASSLSAGDPEAFF. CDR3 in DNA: TGCGCCAGCAGCTTGTCAGCAGGGGACCCTGAAGCTTTCTTT.

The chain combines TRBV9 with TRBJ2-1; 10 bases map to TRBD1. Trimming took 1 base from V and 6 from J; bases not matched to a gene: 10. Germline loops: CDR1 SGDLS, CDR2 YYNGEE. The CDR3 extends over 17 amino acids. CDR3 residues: CASSVPLGQGSPNEQFF. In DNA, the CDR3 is TGTGCCAGCAGCGTACCCCTGGGACAGGGGTCCCCCAATGAGCAGTTCTTC.